These T cell receptor beta chains were read from a single sample in a study of breast tumors, draining lymph nodes, adjacent tissues. TCRdb reprocessed the multiplex PCR reads via MiXCR and lists one record per CDR3 protein. The sample has about 15,000 distinct CDR3 sequences, approximately 51% seen once. The sample consisted of tumor-adjacent breast tissue. These receptors all stem from a female donor with breast cancer. Some clones in this sample may be carry-over from other donors' samples. Both conserved end residues are part of each CDR3. The D gene is left open where the match is weak. Size tells how often a clone was seen (once, few, many) or the class of an expanded clone, and some rows leave it out.

v_call	cdr3_length	d_call	j_call	clone_size	cdr3_aa	cdr3_nt
TRBV20-1	17	TRBD2	TRBJ2-7	medium-sized	CSASSRTILAGVYEQYF	TGCAGTGCTAGCTCTCGTACTATACTAGCGGGAGTATACGAGCAGTACTTC
TRBV7-8	17	TRBD1	TRBJ1-5	medium-sized	CASSLGQGIGSNQPQHF	TGTGCCAGCAGCTTAGGACAGGGAATCGGTAGCAATCAGCCCCAGCATTTT
TRBV6-5	13	NA	TRBJ2-1	NA	CASSYQVRNEQFF	TGTGCCAGCAGTTACCAAGTCCGGAATGAGCAGTTCTTC
TRBV9	15	TRBD2	TRBJ2-1	once	CASSSGTSGLNEQFF	TGTGCCAGCAGCTCCGGGACTAGCGGGCTCAATGAGCAGTTCTTC
TRBV7-3	16	NA	TRBJ2-2	NA	CASSLLGGGNTGELFF	TGTGCCAGCAGCTTATTGGGCGGAGGGAACACCGGGGAGCTGTTTTTT
TRBV2	13	NA	TRBJ2-3	medium-sized	CASSRDNTDTQYF	TGTGCCAGCAGCCGGGACAACACAGATACGCAGTATTTT
TRBV20-1	11	TRBD2	TRBJ2-3	NA	CTVLAGDTQYF	TGCACCGTACTAGCGGGTGATACGCAGTATTTT
TRBV20-1	16	TRBD2	TRBJ2-2	NA	CSARQISGRDTGELFF	TGCAGTGCTAGGCAAATTAGCGGGAGGGACACCGGGGAGCTGTTTTTT
TRBV7-2	15	NA	TRBJ2-1	many	CASSLETIGAVEQFF	TGTGCCAGCAGCTTAGAAACAATAGGGGCGGTTGAGCAGTTCTTC
TRBV7-2	15	NA	TRBJ1-6	NA	CASSQRAVVNSPLHF	TGTGCCAGCAGTCAAAGGGCAGTGGTTAATTCACCCCTCCACTTT
TRBV12-3/TRBV12-4	12	NA	TRBJ1-5	NA	CASSFWGQPQHF	TGTGCCAGCAGTTTTTGGGGACAGCCCCAGCATTTT
TRBV20-1	17	TRBD2	TRBJ2-5	many	CSARDRTSPERRETQYF	TGCAGTGCTAGAGATCGGACTAGCCCCGAGAGGAGAGAGACCCAGTACTTC
TRBV7-2	11	NA	TRBJ2-7	few	CASSLGAEQYF	TGTGCCAGCAGCTTAGGGGCCGAGCAGTACTTC
TRBV9	16	TRBD1	TRBJ1-4	NA	CASSVGQGQANEKLFF	TGTGCCAGCAGCGTAGGACAGGGCCAAGCTAATGAAAAACTGTTTTTT
TRBV9	16	TRBD2	TRBJ2-1	many	CASSGPSGRESNEQFF	TGTGCCAGCAGCGGCCCTAGCGGGAGGGAGAGCAATGAGCAGTTCTTC
TRBV10-1	16	NA	TRBJ2-2	many	CASSSRTPSITGELFF	TGCGCCAGCAGTTCCCGGACACCCTCGATCACCGGGGAGCTGTTTTTT
TRBV6-6	17	NA	TRBJ1-6	medium-sized	CASSHSGQTNPGSPLHF	TGTGCCAGCAGTCACTCGGGACAAACTAACCCGGGGTCACCCCTCCACTTT